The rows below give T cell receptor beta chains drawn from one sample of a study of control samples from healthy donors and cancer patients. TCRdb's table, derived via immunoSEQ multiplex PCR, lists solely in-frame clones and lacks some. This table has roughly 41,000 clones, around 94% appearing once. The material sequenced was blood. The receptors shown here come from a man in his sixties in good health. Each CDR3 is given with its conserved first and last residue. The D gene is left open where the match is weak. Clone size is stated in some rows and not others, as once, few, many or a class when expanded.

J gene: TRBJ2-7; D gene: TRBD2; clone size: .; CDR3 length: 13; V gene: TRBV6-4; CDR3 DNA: TGTGCCAGTCTCTGGACTAGGGAGTCCGAGCAGTACTTC; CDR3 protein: CASLWTRESEQYF
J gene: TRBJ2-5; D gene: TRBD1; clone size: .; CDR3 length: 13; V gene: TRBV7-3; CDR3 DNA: TGTGCCAGCAGCCGGGACAGACAAGAGACCCAGTACTTC; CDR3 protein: CASSRDRQETQYF
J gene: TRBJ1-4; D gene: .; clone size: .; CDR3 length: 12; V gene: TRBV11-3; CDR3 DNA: TGTGCCAGCAGCTTAGGGAATGACCGTCCTTTTTTT; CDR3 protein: CASSLGNDRPFF
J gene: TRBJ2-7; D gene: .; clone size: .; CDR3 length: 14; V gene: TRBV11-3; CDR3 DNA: TGTGCCAGCAGCTTGGGCGCCAACTCCTACGAGCAGTACTTC; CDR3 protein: CASSLGANSYEQYF
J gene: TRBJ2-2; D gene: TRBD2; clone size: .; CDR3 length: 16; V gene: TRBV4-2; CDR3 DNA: TGTGCCAGCAGCCAAGGGCTAGCGGGTAACACCGGGGAGCTGTTTTTT; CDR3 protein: CASSQGLAGNTGELFF
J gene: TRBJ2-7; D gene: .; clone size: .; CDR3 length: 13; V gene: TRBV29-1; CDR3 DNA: TGCAGCGTTGTCTTCCAGGGACCCTACGAGCAGTACTTC; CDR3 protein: CSVVFQGPYEQYF
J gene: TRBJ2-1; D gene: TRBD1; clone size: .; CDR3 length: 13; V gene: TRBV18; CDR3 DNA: TGTGCCAGCTCACCGGGACAGGGCTATGAGCAGTTCTTC; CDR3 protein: CASSPGQGYEQFF
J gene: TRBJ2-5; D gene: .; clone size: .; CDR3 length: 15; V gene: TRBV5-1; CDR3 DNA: TGCGCCAGCAGGTTGACAGTTCCTGGGGGGGAGACCCAGTACTTC; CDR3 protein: CASRLTVPGGETQYF
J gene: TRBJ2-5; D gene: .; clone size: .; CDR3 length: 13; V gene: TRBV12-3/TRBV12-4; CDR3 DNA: TGTGCCAGCCGGACAGAAATGGGTGAGACCCAGTACTTC; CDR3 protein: CASRTEMGETQYF
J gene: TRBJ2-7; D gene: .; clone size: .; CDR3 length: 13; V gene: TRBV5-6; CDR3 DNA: TGTGCCAGCAGCTTGGCCGAACTGGGCGAGCAGTACTTC; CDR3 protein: CASSLAELGEQYF
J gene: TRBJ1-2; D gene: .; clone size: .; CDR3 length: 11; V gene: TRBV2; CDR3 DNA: TGTGCCAGCAGTGTGAACTATGGCTACACCTTC; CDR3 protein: CASSVNYGYTF
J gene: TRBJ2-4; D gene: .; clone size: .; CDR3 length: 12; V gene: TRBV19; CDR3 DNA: TGTGCCAGTAGGAGCACTGGGTACATTCAGTACTTC; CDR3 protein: CASRSTGYIQYF
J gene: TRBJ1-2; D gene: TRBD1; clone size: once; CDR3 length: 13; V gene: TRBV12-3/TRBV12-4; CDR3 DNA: TGTGCCAGCAGTACGACAGGGGTTCATGGCTACACCTTC; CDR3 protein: CASSTTGVHGYTF
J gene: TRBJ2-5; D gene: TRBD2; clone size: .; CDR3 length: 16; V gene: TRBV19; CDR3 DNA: TGTGCCAGTAGTGTTTCGGGAGGGCTCTATCGAGAGACCCAGTACTTC; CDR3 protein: CASSVSGGLYRETQYF
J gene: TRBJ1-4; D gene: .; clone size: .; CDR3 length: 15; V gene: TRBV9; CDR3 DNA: TGTGCCAGCAGCCCCCTTGGGGGTACTAATGAAAAACTGTTTTTT; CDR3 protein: CASSPLGGTNEKLFF
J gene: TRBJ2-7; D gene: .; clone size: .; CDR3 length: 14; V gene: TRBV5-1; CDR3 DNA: TGCGCCAGCAGCTTTGGCGGGACGGGTTACGAGCAGTACTTC; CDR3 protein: CASSFGGTGYEQYF
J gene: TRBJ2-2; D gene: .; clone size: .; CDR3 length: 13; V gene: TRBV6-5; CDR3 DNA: TGTGCCAGCACCCAAGGGACCGCCGGGGAGCTGTTTTTT; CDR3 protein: CASTQGTAGELFF
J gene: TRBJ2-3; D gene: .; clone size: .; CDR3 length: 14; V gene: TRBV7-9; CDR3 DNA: TGTGCCAGCACCCTTCTCTCGGGCACAGATACGCAGTATTTT; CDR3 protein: CASTLLSGTDTQYF
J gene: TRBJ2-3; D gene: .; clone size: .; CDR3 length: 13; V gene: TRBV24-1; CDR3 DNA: TGTGCCACCAGTGATATAGGGACGGATACGCAGTATTTT; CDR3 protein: CATSDIGTDTQYF
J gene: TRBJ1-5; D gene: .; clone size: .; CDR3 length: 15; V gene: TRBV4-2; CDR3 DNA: TGTGCCAGCAGCCACGACGGGGGCGTATATCAGCCCCAGCATTTT; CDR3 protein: CASSHDGGVYQPQHF
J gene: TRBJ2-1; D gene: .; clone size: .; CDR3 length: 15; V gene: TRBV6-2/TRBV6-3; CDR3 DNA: TGTGCCAGCAGTTTTACGGGACCGCCCTACAATGAGCAGTTCTTC; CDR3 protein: CASSFTGPPYNEQFF
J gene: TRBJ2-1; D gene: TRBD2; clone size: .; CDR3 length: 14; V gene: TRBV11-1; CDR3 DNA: TGTGCCAGCAGCTTCGGGGAGGGAGACAATGAGCAGTTCTTC; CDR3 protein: CASSFGEGDNEQFF
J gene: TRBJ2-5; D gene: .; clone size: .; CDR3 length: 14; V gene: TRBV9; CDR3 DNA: TGTGCCAGCAGCGGACCAGGGCGAGGGGAGACCCAGTACTTC; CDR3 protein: CASSGPGRGETQYF
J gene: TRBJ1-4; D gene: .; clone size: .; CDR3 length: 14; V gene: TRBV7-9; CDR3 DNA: TGTGCCAGCAGCCTCGACCGAGGTAATGAAAAACTGTTTTTT; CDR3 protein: CASSLDRGNEKLFF
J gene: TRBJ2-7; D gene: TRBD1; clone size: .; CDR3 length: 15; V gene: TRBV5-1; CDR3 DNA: TGCGCCAGCAGCTTGGCCGGACAGGGTATCTACGAGCAGTACTTC; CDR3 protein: CASSLAGQGIYEQYF
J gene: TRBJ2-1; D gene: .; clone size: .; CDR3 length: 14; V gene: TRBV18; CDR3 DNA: TGTGCCAGCTCACCACCCAGGGGTTATAATGAGCAGTTCTTC; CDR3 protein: CASSPPRGYNEQFF
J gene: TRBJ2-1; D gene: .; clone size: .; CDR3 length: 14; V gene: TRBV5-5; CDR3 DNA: TGTGCCAGCAGCTTATACGAGAGATACAATGAGCAGTTCTTC; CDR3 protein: CASSLYERYNEQFF
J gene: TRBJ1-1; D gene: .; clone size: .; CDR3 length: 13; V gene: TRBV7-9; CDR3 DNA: TGTGCCAGCAGCCCTATGGGGTACACTGAAGCTTTCTTT; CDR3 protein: CASSPMGYTEAFF
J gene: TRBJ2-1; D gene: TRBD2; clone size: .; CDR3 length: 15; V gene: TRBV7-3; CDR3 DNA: TGTGCCAGCAGCTTAAACCCTAGCGGGAACAATGAGCAGTTCTTC; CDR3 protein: CASSLNPSGNNEQFF
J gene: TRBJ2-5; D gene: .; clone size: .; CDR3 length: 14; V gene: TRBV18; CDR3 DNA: TGTGCCAGCTCACCGAGTCAGGCAACAGAGACCCAGTACTTC; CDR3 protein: CASSPSQATETQYF
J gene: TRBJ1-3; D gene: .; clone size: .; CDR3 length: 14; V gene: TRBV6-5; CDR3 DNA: TGTGCCAGCGTAAGGATAGCGGGAGGAAACACCATATATTTT; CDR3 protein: CASVRIAGGNTIYF
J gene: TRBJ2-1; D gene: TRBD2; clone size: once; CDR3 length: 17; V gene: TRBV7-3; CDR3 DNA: TGTGCCAGCAGCACCCTTTCGACGGGACTAGGGGTCGATGAGCAGTTCTTC; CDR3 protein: CASSTLSTGLGVDEQFF
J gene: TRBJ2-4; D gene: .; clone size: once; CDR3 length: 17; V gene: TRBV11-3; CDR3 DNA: TGTGCCAGCAGCCCCTTCGAGGGTTCCTCCGCCAAAAACATTCAGTACTTC; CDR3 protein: CASSPFEGSSAKNIQYF
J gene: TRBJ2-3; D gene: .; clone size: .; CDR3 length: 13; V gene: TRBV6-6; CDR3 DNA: TGTGCCAGCAGTCCTCGAATGGCAGATACGCAGTATTTT; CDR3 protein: CASSPRMADTQYF
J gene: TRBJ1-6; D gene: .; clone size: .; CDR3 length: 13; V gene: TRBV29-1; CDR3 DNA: TGCAGCGTCCACGACGGGGAAAATTCACCCCTCCACTTT; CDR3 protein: CSVHDGENSPLHF
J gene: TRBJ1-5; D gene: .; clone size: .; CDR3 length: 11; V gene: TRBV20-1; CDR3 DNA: TGCAGTGTCCCCGGCGGTCAGCCCCAGCATTTT; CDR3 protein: CSVPGGQPQHF
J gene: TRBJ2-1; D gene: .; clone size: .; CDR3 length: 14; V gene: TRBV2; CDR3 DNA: TGTGCCAGCACGAACGGGAGAAGCTACAATGAGCAGTTCTTC; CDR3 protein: CASTNGRSYNEQFF
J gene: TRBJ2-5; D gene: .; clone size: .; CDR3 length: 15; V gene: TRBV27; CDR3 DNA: TGTGCCAGCAGTTTGAGTTTTTGGGACCCTGAGACCCAGTACTTC; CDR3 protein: CASSLSFWDPETQYF